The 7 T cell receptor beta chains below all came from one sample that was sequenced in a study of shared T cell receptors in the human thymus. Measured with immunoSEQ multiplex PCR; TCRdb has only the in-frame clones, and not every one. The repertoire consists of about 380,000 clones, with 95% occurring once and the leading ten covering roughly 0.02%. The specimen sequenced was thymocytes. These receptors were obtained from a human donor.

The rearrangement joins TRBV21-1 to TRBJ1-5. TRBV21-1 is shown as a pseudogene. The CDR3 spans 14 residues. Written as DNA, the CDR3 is TGTGCCAGCAGCAAAGGCAGACCGAATCAGCCCCAGCATTTT. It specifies CASSKGRPNQPQHF.

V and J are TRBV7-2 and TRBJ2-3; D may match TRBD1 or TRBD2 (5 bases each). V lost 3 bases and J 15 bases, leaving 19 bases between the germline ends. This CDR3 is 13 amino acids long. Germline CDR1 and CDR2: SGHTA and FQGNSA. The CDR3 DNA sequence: TGTGCCAGCAGCTTGCCCCGGGACCACCTGCCATATTTT. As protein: CASSLPRDHLPYF.

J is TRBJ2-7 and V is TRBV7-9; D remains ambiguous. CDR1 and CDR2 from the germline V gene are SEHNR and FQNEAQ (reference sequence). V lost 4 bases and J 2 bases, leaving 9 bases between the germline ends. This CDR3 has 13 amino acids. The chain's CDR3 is CASSSVLTYEQYF. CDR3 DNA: TGTGCCAGCAGCTCCGTCCTTACCTACGAGCAGTACTTC.

The CDR3 loop reads CASSLNRAALGNEQFF. The CDR3 nucleotides read TGTGCCAGCAGTTTAAATAGGGCGGCCTTGGGTAATGAGCAGTTCTTC. The chain combines TRBV28 with TRBJ2-1, with unresolved D. CDR1 is MDHEN, CDR2 SYDVKM, per germline. V lost 2 bases to trimming and J lost 7 bases, with 18 bases between them. CDR3 length: 16 amino acids.

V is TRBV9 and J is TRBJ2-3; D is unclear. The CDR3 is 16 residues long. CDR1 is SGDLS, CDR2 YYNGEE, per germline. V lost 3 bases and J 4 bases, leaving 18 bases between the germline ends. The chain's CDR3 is CASSACTPLRPDTQYF. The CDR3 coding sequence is TGTGCCAGCAGCGCATGCACGCCCCTTAGACCAGATACGCAGTATTTT.

CDR3 DNA: TGTGCCAGCAGCCACACTAGCGGAGGTTCCCAAGAGACCCAGTACTTC. Translated: CASSHTSGGSQETQYF. This chain joins TRBV5-4 and TRBJ2-5; TRBD2 aligns across 8 bases. V was clipped by 4 bases and J by 1 base; unmatched bases: 9. Germline V gene sequence: CDR1 SGHNT, CDR2 YYREEE (reference sequence). This CDR3 spans 16 amino acids.

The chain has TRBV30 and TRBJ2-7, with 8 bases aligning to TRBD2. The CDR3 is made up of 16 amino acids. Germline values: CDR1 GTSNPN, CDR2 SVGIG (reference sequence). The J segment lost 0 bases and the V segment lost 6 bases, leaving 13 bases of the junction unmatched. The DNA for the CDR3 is TGTGCCTGTAAGAGGGGCGGGAGGCCGAGCTCCTACGAGCAGTACTTC. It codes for CACKRGGRPSSYEQYF. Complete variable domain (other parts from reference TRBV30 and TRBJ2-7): SQTIHQWPATLVQPVGSPLSLECTVEGTSNPNLYWYRQAAGRGLQLLFYSVGIGQISSEVPQNLSASRPQDRQFILSSKKLLLSDSGFYLCACKRGGRPSSYEQYFGPGTRLTVT.